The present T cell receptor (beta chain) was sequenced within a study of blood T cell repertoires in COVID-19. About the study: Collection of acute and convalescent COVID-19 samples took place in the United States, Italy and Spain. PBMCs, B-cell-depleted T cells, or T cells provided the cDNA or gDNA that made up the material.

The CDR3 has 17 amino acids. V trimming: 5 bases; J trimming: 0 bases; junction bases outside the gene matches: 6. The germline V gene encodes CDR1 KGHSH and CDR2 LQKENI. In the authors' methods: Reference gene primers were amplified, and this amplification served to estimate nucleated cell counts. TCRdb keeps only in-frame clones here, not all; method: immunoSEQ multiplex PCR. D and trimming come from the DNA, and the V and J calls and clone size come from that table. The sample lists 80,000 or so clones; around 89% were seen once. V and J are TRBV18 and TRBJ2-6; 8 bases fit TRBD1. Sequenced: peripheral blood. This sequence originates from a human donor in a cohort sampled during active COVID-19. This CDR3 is CASSAGTGRSGANVLTF. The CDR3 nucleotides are TGTGCCAGCTCAGCCGGGACAGGTCGCTCTGGGGCCAACGTCCTGACTTTC.